Each of the 26 T cell receptor beta chains below was sequenced from the same sample in a study of blood T cell repertoires in COVID-19. The protocol was immunoSEQ multiplex PCR, while the TCRdb copy is restricted to in-frame clones and leaves out a portion. The sample contains more than 50,000 clones, 88% of which appear only once. Specimen: peripheral blood. These receptors were obtained from a human donor in a cohort sampled during active COVID-19.

The J gene is TRBJ2-1, the V gene TRBV30; 7 positions agree with TRBD2. V gave up 5 bases and J gave up 3 bases; unmatched junction bases: 22. The germline V gene encodes CDR1 GTSNPN and CDR2 SVGIG (reference sequence). This CDR3 has 19 amino acids. In DNA form, the CDR3 reads TGTGCCTGGGGGGGGGTAGCGGTCGCGACAACCGCACACTACAATGAGCAGTTCTTC. This codes for CAWGGVAVATTAHYNEQFF.

In this sample, this clone turned up once. The CDR3 protein is CASSPDRGSVGYTF. Written as DNA, the CDR3 is TGTGCCAGCTCACCCGACAGGGGGTCGGTTGGCTACACCTTC. V gene TRBV18 combines with J gene TRBJ1-2; 9 nucleotides match TRBD1. CDR1 KGHSH and CDR2 LQKENI come from the germline V gene. This CDR3 is 14 amino acids long. V lost 3 bases and J lost 7; bases outside the gene matches: 6.

V and J are TRBV9 and TRBJ2-2, with D maybe TRBD1 (7 bases). The length of the CDR3 is 15 residues. Germline assignment: CDR1 SGDLS and CDR2 YYNGEE. With 2 bases removed from V and 4 bases from J, the gap between germline ends came to 12 bases. CDR3 protein: CASSVQGEVTGELFF. The CDR3 DNA is TGTGCCAGCAGCGTGCAGGGGGAGGTCACCGGGGAGCTGTTTTTT.

The gene calls are TRBV19 and TRBJ1-5, with D maybe TRBD1 (5 bases). Germline V gene lookup returns CDR1 LNHDA and CDR2 SQIVND (reference sequence). The CDR3 sequence is 16 residues long. The V gene lost 0 bases and the J gene lost 4 bases, with 13 bases spanning the gap. Written as DNA, the CDR3 is TGTGCCAGTAGTATAGAGGAGGGGTCGGGGAATCAGCCCCAGCATTTT. This codes for CASSIEEGSGNQPQHF.

The CDR3 protein is CASSVEGIDTQYF. For the CDR3, the DNA is TGTGCCAGCAGCGTAGAGGGGATAGATACGCAGTATTTT. The V gene is TRBV9, the J gene TRBJ2-3, with a weak D call TRBD1 (5 bases). V was trimmed by 0 bases and J by 5 bases, leaving 7 bases between them. The CDR3 contains 13 residues. The germline V gene encodes CDR1 SGDLS and CDR2 YYNGEE.

This chain connects TRBV9 to TRBJ2-1, with D possibly TRBD1 on 5 matching bases. Trimming removed 3 bases at V and 1 base at J, with 20 bases between. The germline V gene encodes CDR1 SGDLS and CDR2 YYNGEE. The length of the CDR3 is 18 residues. In DNA form, the CDR3 reads TGTGCCAGCAGCGCCCCCGAAGGGGCCCCAAGTTCCTACAATGAGCAGTTCTTC. Translating gives CASSAPEGAPSSYNEQFF.

This sequence joins TRBV3-1 (or the pseudogene TRBV3-2) and TRBJ1-1; D may be TRBD1 (5 bases). With 5 bases removed from V and 0 bases from J, the gap between germline ends came to 7 bases. In germline, CDR1 is LGHDT, CDR2 YNNKEL (reference sequence). The CDR3 sequence is 13 residues long. CDR3: CASSMTVNTEAFF. CDR3 bases: TGTGCCAGCAGCATGACAGTGAACACTGAAGCTTTCTTT.

This sequence joins TRBV28 and TRBJ2-3, with TRBD2 matching 7 bases. There are 16 residues in the CDR3. V dropped 2 bases and J dropped 2; count of bases not matched to a gene: 7. In germline, CDR1 is MDHEN, CDR2 SYDVKM. For the CDR3, the DNA is TGTGCCAGCAGTTTAAGAGCGGGGTCGATCACAGATACGCAGTATTTT. It codes for CASSLRAGSITDTQYF.

V is TRBV27 and J is TRBJ1-1; D gene unclear. CDR1 MNHEY and CDR2 SMNVEV come from the germline V gene (reference sequence). This CDR3 is 13 amino acids long. Between the trimmed V and J ends, which lost 3 bases and 5 bases, there was a span of 10 bases. CDR3 region: CASSLAGWTEAFF. The DNA for the CDR3 is TGTGCCAGCAGTTTGGCGGGTTGGACTGAAGCTTTCTTT.

The chain links TRBV5-4 to TRBJ1-1; D unclear. This CDR3 spans 15 amino acids. The ends were cut back, 0 bases at V and 6 bases at J, with 15 bases in the middle. The V gene's germline CDR1 is SGHNT and CDR2 YYREEE (reference sequence). The CDR3 nucleotides read TGTGCCAGCAGCTTGGACCTTCAAAGACACTCTGAAGCTTTCTTT. Its translation is CASSLDLQRHSEAFF.

The chain has TRBV14 and TRBJ2-1, with 8 bases that match TRBD2. V gave up 3 bases and J gave up 0 bases; unmatched junction bases: 4. Germline V gene lookup returns CDR1 SGHDN and CDR2 FVKESK. The CDR3 extends over 16 amino acids. CDR3 amino acids: CASSHAGTSSYNEQFF. CDR3 in DNA: TGTGCCAGCAGCCATGCCGGGACTAGCTCCTACAATGAGCAGTTCTTC.

CDR3 sequence (DNA): TGTGCCGTCAAACAGGGGGTTAACACTGAAGCTTTCTTT. Amino acid sequence: CAVKQGVNTEAFF. The V and J genes are TRBV6-5 and TRBJ1-1; TRBD1 matches at 8 bases. This CDR3 has 13 residues. The trim removed 11 bases at V and 2 bases at J, leaving 7 bases unmatched. The V gene's germline CDR1 is MNHEY and CDR2 SVGAGI.

This chain joins TRBV11-2 and TRBJ2-1; D gene unclear. V dropped 1 base and J dropped 10 bases, with 5 bases sitting between them. CDR3 length: 11 residues. The V gene's germline CDR1 is SGHAT and CDR2 FQNNGV. The CDR3 loop reads CASSLVLEQFF. The CDR3 DNA is TGTGCCAGCAGCTTAGTGTTAGAGCAGTTCTTC.

The chain recombines TRBV9 with TRBJ2-3; the D is unclear. Trimming took off 4 bases at V and 2 bases at J, with 14 bases between the two ends. The CDR3 has 15 residues. The V gene's germline CDR1 is SGDLS and CDR2 YYNGEE. In DNA, the CDR3 is TGTGCCAGCAGCCCACATGACTGGATCACAGATACGCAGTATTTT. Protein: CASSPHDWITDTQYF. Full variable domain (missing parts from reference TRBV9 and TRBJ2-3): DSGVTQTPKHLITATGQRVTLRCSPRSGDLSVYWYQQSLDQGLQFLIQYYNGEERAKGNILERFSAQQFPDLHSELNLSSLELGDSALYFCASSPHDWITDTQYFGPGTRLTVL.

The V call is TRBV3-1 (or the pseudogene TRBV3-2), the J call TRBJ2-1, with 9 bases that match TRBD1. Trimming cost V 7 bases and J 5 bases; bases outside gene matches: 24. This CDR3 is built from 20 residues. CDR1 is LGHDT and CDR2 is YNNKEL in the germline V gene (reference sequence). For the CDR3, the DNA is TGTGCCAGCACGGGGGGTGAGGACAGGGGCCTGGTTGCGAACCACAATGAGCAGTTCTTC. This translates into CASTGGEDRGLVANHNEQFF.

This chain joins TRBV7-7 and TRBJ2-3, with 11 bases lining up with TRBD2. CDR3 length: 15 amino acids. With 4 bases clipped from V and 3 bases from J, the junction kept 3 bases outside the gene matches. The germline V gene has CDR1 SSHAT and CDR2 FNYEAQ (reference sequence). The CDR3 sequence: CASSSGLAETDTQYF. The CDR3 bases are TGTGCCAGCAGCTCGGGACTAGCGGAAACAGATACGCAGTATTTT.

This clone has just one count. The chain combines TRBV19 with TRBJ2-1; D is undetermined. The V end lost 9 bases, the J end lost 0 bases, and 12 bases lay between the germline ends. This CDR3 region has 14 residues. Per the germline V gene, CDR1 is LNHDA and CDR2 is SQIVND (reference sequence). CDR3 sequence reads: CASEVAGSYNEQFF. For the CDR3, the DNA is TGTGCCAGCGAGGTGGCTGGCTCCTACAATGAGCAGTTCTTC.

This clone was observed once. The chain joins TRBV5-6 to TRBJ1-2; 11 nucleotides line up with TRBD1. V was pared by 3 bases and J by 5 bases, with 12 bases of the junction left unmatched. The CDR3 has 17 residues. CDR1 is SGHDT, CDR2 YYEEEE, per germline. The CDR3 coding sequence is TGTGCCAGCAGCTCGCCCCTGGACAGGGGGCGCGGGTATGGCTACACCTTC. Translation gives CASSSPLDRGRGYGYTF.

The J gene is TRBJ1-2, the V gene TRBV12-3 or TRBV12-4; 9 bases agree with TRBD1. The junction had 4 bases not matched to a gene; V was cut back by 3 bases and J by 8 bases. The CDR3 has 13 amino acids. CDR3 sequence (DNA): TGTGCCAGCAGTTTCGGGACAGGGAGCGGCTACACCTTC. This encodes CASSFGTGSGYTF.

The CDR3 loop is CATSIRLNSGNTIYF. Here the CDR3 DNA reads TGTGCCACCAGCATCCGACTGAACTCTGGAAACACCATATATTTT. The V call is TRBV15, the J call TRBJ1-3, with no clear D. The CDR3 runs 15 residues. Germline V gives CDR1 LNHNV, CDR2 YYDKDF (reference sequence). The V end lost 4 bases, the J end lost 0 bases, and 10 bases lay between the germline ends.

The V call is TRBV4-1, the J call TRBJ2-3, with TRBD2 matching 11 bases. CDR3 size: 16 residues. Germline loops: CDR1 MGHRA, CDR2 YSYEKL. Germline trimming cut 3 bases from V and 5 bases from J; bases unmatched to any gene: 7. The CDR3 region is CASSQHSGGAQDTQYF. CDR3 bases: TGCGCCAGCAGCCAGCATAGCGGGGGGGCCCAAGATACGCAGTATTTT.

In this sample, this clone turned up once. The chain couples TRBV9 to TRBJ2-5; TRBD2 agrees at 8 bases. The length of the CDR3 is 16 residues. Trimming removed 4 bases from V and 0 bases from J; junction bases left unmatched: 8. Germline V gene data show CDR1 as SGDLS and CDR2 as YYNGEE. The CDR3 nucleotides are TGTGCCAGCAGCTCCCGGACTAGCCAGTACCAAGAGACCCAGTACTTC. Its protein product is CASSSRTSQYQETQYF.

This clone was seen more than once but under ten times. V is TRBV6-2 or TRBV6-3 and J is TRBJ1-5, with unresolved D. The CDR3 consists of 13 residues. The germline gives CDR1 MNHEY, CDR2 SVGEGT. Trimming shortened V by 2 bases and J by 5 bases, and 7 bases separated the two germline ends. Written as DNA, the CDR3 is TGTGCCAGCAGTTACCGAGGGTATCAGCCCCAGCATTTT. Protein sequence: CASSYRGYQPQHF.

The V gene is TRBV7-9, the J gene TRBJ1-1; 8 bases line up with TRBD1. Trimming took 2 bases from V and 1 from J; bases not matched to a gene: 12. The germline gives CDR1 SEHNR, CDR2 FQNEAQ (reference sequence). This CDR3 contains 18 residues. CDR3 loop: CASSLTVQGGDRNTEAFF. The CDR3 nucleotides read TGTGCCAGCAGCTTAACGGTACAGGGGGGCGACCGGAACACTGAAGCTTTCTTT. Full variable domain (missing parts from reference TRBV7-9 and TRBJ1-1): DTGVSQNPRHKITKRGQNVTFRCDPISEHNRLYWYRQTLGQGPEFLTYFQNEAQLEKSRLLSDRFSAERPKGSFSTLEIQRTEQGDSAMYLCASSLTVQGGDRNTEAFFGQGTRLTVV.

A few counts support this clone. The rearrangement uses TRBV21-1 and TRBJ1-5; TRBD1 was called by the table and not checked on the DNA. TRBV21-1 is annotated as a pseudogene. The CDR3 sequence is 19 residues long. The CDR3 DNA reads TGTGCCAGCAGCAAAGCTTTTCTGGCAGGGGGGATGAGCAATCAGCCCCAGCATTTT. Amino acids: CASSKAFLAGGMSNQPQHF.

CDR3 DNA: TGTGCCAGCAGTTACTCGGCAGGGGTTGATTCACCCCTCCACTTT. Translated, it gives CASSYSAGVDSPLHF. J is TRBJ1-6 and V is TRBV6-5; tentatively, D is TRBD1 (6 bases). The CDR3 extends over 15 amino acids. CDR1 is MNHEY and CDR2 is SVGAGI in the germline V gene. V shed 0 bases and J shed 8 bases, with 11 bases lying between them.